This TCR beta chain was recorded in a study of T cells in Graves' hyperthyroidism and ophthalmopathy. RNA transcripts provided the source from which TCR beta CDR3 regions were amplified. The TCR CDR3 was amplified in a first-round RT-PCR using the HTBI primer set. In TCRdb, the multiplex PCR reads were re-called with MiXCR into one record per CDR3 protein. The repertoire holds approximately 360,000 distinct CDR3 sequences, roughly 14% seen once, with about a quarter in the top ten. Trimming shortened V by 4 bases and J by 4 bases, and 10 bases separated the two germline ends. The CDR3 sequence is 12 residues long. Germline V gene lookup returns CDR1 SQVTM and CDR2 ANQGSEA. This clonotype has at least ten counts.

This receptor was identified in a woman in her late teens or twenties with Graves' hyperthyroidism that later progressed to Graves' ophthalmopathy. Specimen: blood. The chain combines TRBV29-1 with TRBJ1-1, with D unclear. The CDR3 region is CSVVYRGTEAFF. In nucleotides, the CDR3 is TGCAGCGTTGTTTATCGCGGCACTGAAGCTTTCTTT.